This TCR beta chain was recovered during a study of blood T cell repertoires in COVID-19. Turning to the study itself: Sites in the United States, Italy and Spain provided acute and convalescent COVID-19 samples. Nucleic acid was either cDNA or gDNA, and it came from T cells, B-cell-depleted T cells, or PBMCs.

This clone was observed a handful of times. Germline CDR1 is MNHEY and CDR2 is SMNVEV (reference sequence). The ends were cut back, 2 bases at V and 0 bases at J, with 7 bases in the middle. This CDR3 spans 15 amino acids. In the authors' workflow: The assay estimated nucleated cells by amplifying reference gene primers. The table came from immunoSEQ multiplex PCR; TCRdb's copy has only in-frame clones and leaves some out. Clone size and the V and J calls come from that table; the DNA yielded D and trimming. The data contain about 58,000 clones, roughly 79% of them seen just once; the ten biggest clones take up roughly 5.3%.

The origin of this receptor is a human donor in a cohort sampled during active COVID-19. The chain is built from TRBV27 and TRBJ2-2; D is unresolved. Sequencing was done on a sample of peripheral blood. The CDR3 here is CASSLTEANTGELFF. In DNA form, the CDR3 reads TGTGCCAGCAGTTTAACCGAGGCGAACACCGGGGAGCTGTTTTTT.